The sample holds many counts of the clone carrying this TCR beta chain. Antigen unknown. The authors extracted total RNA from unfractionated whole blood. Unique molecular identifiers were affixed to discrete cDNA molecules within the library. In the authors' workflow: The median was around 100,000 TCRs per sample, ranging about 20,000 to 690,600. Each CDR3 protein gets one entry after TCRdb re-called the 5' RACE reads with MiXCR. TCRdb's processing, not the study's, gives the V and J calls here. The sample consists of 130,000 or so distinct CDR3 sequences, roughly 4% of them appearing once. This sample was included in a study of human T cells and chemical hapten exposure. Across the whole study: Per-sample variation in TCR yield stemmed mainly from small pooled library volume differences.

Study findings and constraints: Once DPC sensitization occurred, TCRs above 1 in 1000 frequency showed no change.

This clonotype originated in a female donor in good health.

The CDR3 spells CASSAEGRLNSPLHF. The CDR3 region has the DNA TGTGCCAGCAGCGCAGAGGGGCGCCTTAATTCACCCCTCCACTTT. The V and J genes are TRBV2 and TRBJ1-6; weak D call: TRBD1 (5 bases). Trimming pared 6 bases from V and 6 bases from J, leaving 15 bases between. Looked up from germline, CDR1 is SNHLY and CDR2 is FYNNEI. This CDR3 is built from 15 residues. Combining the CDR3 with reference TRBV2 and TRBJ1-6 gives the whole variable domain EPEVTQTPSHQVTQMGQEVILRCVPISNHLYFYWYRQILGQKVEFLVSFYNNEISEKSEIFDDQFSVERPDGSNFTLKIRSTKLEDSAMYFCASSAEGRLNSPLHFGNGTRLTVT.